This record concerns one TCR beta chain sequence. The sample is drawn from a study of blood T cell repertoires in COVID-19. Looking at the study overall: PBMCs, B-cell-depleted T cells, or T cells were the source of the cDNA or gDNA that made up the material.

The CDR3 is 15 amino acids. CDR1 and CDR2 (germline): SGHNT, YYREEE (reference sequence). With 5 bases clipped from V and 8 bases from J, the junction kept 12 bases outside the gene matches. As processed by the authors: Reference gene primer amplification gave nucleated cell count estimates. Generated by immunoSEQ multiplex PCR, the TCRdb table keeps only in-frame clones and is missing some. V, J and clone size were drawn from that table, and D and trimming were deduced from the DNA. The sample has 250,000 to 300,000 clones; roughly 91% are singletons. This receptor was obtained from a woman aged 55-69 years in a cohort exposed to, infected with or recovered from COVID-19 (not recorded which). Sequences were obtained from PBMCs or T cells enriched from blood (not recorded which). This chain connects TRBV5-4 to TRBJ1-5; 8 bases are a match to TRBD1. The chain's CDR3 is CASSRTPGGWEPQHF. Here the CDR3 DNA reads TGTGCCAGCAGTCGAACCCCAGGGGGCTGGGAGCCCCAGCATTTT.